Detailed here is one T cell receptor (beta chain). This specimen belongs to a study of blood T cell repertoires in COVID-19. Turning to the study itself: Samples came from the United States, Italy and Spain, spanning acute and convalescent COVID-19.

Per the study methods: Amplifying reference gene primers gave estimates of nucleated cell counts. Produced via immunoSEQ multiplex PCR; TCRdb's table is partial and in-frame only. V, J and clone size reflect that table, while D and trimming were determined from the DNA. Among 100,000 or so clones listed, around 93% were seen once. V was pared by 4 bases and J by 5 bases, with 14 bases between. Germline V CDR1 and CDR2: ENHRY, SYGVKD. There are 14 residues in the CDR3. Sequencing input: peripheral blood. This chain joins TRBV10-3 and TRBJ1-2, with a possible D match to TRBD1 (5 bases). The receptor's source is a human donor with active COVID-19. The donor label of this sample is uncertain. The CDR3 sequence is CAISALGGEYGYTF. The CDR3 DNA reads TGTGCCATCAGTGCCCTCGGAGGGGAATATGGCTACACCTTC.